The next 3 T cell receptor beta chains were all read from a single sample in a study of PD-L1 blockade in urothelial cancer. Time point given: peripheral blood 6 weeks after treatment start. Repertoires were generated with immunoSEQ multiplex PCR, while TCRdb's copy carries only in-frame clones and drops some. The sample shows 80,000 to 95,000 clones, 83% of them seen only once. The specimen was PBMCs, collected around atezolizumab (anti-PD-L1) treatment. These receptors were taken from a man aged 65 to 85 with urothelial cancer.

The chain carries TRBV19 and TRBJ1-2; D uncertain. V lost 3 bases to trimming and J lost 3 bases, with 5 bases between them. This CDR3 comprises 12 residues. Germline values: CDR1 LNHDA, CDR2 SQIVND (reference sequence). The CDR3 protein is CASSISDYGYTF. The CDR3 coding sequence is TGTGCCAGTAGTATCTCGGACTATGGCTACACCTTC.

There are a few counts of this clone. The chain employs TRBV11-2 and TRBJ1-2, with unresolved D. V gave up 0 bases and J gave up 2 bases, with 7 bases separating them. This CDR3 has 14 amino acids. Germline CDR1 and CDR2: SGHAT and FQNNGV. The CDR3 loop is CASSLEHVNYGYTF. The CDR3 coding sequence is TGTGCCAGCAGCTTAGAACACGTAAACTATGGCTACACCTTC.

This rearrangement joins TRBV27 to TRBJ1-1; TRBD1 is a possible D gene (6 bases). This CDR3 contains 13 residues. Germline V CDR1 and CDR2: MNHEY, SMNVEV (reference sequence). V shed 5 bases and J shed 8 bases, with 15 bases lying between them. The CDR3 sequence: CASSRQGQGEAFF. The CDR3 region has the DNA TGTGCCAGCAGTCGTCAGGGGCAGGGGGAAGCTTTCTTT.